This T cell receptor (beta chain) was recovered during a study of T cell repertoires in cytomegalovirus infection. This clonotype was picked up many times. The V gene's germline CDR1 is SGHDN and CDR2 FVKESK. The ends lost 2 bases at V and 2 bases at J; junction bases unmatched: 3. The CDR3 runs to 15 residues. TCRdb independently ran MiXCR on the reads; one entry per CDR3 protein. This repertoire shows about 310,000 distinct CDR3 sequences, 8% to 10% found once; its top ten account for more than 2.5%. This receptor was identified in a human donor in good health (CMV status not recorded). Some clones in this sample may be carry-over from other donors' samples. Input material: PBMCs. The chain joins TRBV14 to TRBJ2-1; TRBD2 matches at 7 bases. The CDR3 sequence: CASSQRLAPYNEQFF. In DNA, the CDR3 is TGTGCCAGCAGCCAAAGACTAGCACCCTACAATGAGCAGTTCTTC.